These 7 T cell receptor beta chains came from one sample sequenced in a study of early T cells in non-severe SARS-CoV-2 infection. MiXCR, applied by TCRdb to the 5' RACE reads, yields one record per CDR3 protein. The sample has tens of thousands of distinct CDR3 sequences; about 6.1% are singletons. Sequenced material: whole blood. The receptors come from an adult who was a healthcare worker with PCR-confirmed SARS-CoV-2 infection or an uninfected control (not recorded which).

The rearrangement joins TRBV2 to TRBJ2-1; D call uncertain. The CDR3 sequence is 12 residues long. V dropped 8 bases and J dropped 8 bases, with 13 bases sitting between them. From germline, CDR1 is SNHLY and CDR2 FYNNEI. CDR3 in amino acids: CASYKVWDEQFF. CDR3 bases: TGTGCCAGCTATAAGGTGTGGGATGAGCAGTTCTTC.

This clonotype was counted many times. This sequence joins TRBV5-1 and TRBJ1-1; the D is unclear. Trimming shortened V by 4 bases and J by 0 bases, and 7 bases separated the two germline ends. The CDR3 runs 13 residues. Germline CDR1 is SGHRS and CDR2 is YFSETQ. CDR3 coding DNA: TGCGCCAGCAGCGTGACTGTGAACACTGAAGCTTTCTTT. Protein product: CASSVTVNTEAFF.

The chain carries TRBV29-1 and TRBJ2-3, with D unresolved. The V end was cut by 4 bases, the J end by 3 bases, with 14 bases between. The V gene's germline CDR1 is SQVTM and CDR2 ANQGSEA. The CDR3 covers 14 residues. The CDR3 DNA reads as TGCAGCGTTGTTGGGCAGGCCCGAACAGATACGCAGTATTTT. Its protein product is CSVVGQARTDTQYF.

This clonotype was seen many times. The chain carries TRBV28 and TRBJ2-7; weak D call: TRBD1 (6 bases). V lost 5 bases to trimming and J lost 3 bases, with 11 bases between them. This CDR3 contains 13 residues. Germline-derived CDR1 and CDR2 are MDHEN and SYDVKM. This CDR3 is CASSLGAFYEQYF. The CDR3 region has the DNA TGTGCCAGCAGTCTGGGGGCCTTCTACGAGCAGTACTTC.

The gene calls are TRBV7-6 and TRBJ2-7; 7 nucleotides agree with TRBD2. There are 16 residues in the CDR3. Germline-derived CDR1 and CDR2 are SGHVS and FNYEAQ. V shed 0 bases and J 3 bases; nucleotides not matched to a gene: 8. Here the CDR3 DNA reads TGTGCCAGCAGCTTAGCGAAGACTAGCTCCTACTACGAGCAGTACTTC. This sequence encodes CASSLAKTSSYYEQYF.

Ten or more counts support this clonotype. The chain combines TRBV18 with TRBJ2-7; 10 nucleotides match TRBD1. The germline gives CDR1 KGHSH, CDR2 LQKENI. This CDR3 region has 16 residues. V lost 4 bases, J lost 4 bases, and 10 bases stayed unmatched. CDR3 sequence reads: CASSRESPGQGYEQYF. Here the CDR3 DNA reads TGTGCCAGCTCACGAGAATCCCCGGGACAGGGGTACGAGCAGTACTTC.

Many counts were recorded for this clonotype. This chain links TRBV24-1 with TRBJ2-3; either TRBD1 or TRBD2 may fit D (6 bases each). Germline V gene lookup returns CDR1 KGHDR and CDR2 SFDVKD. Trimming cost V 3 bases and J 4 bases, with 13 bases left between them. The CDR3 totals 15 residues. The CDR3: CATSDPGAESDTQYF. The CDR3 DNA is TGTGCCACCAGTGATCCGGGGGCCGAGTCAGATACGCAGTATTTT.